These T cell receptor beta chains were read from a single sample in a study of PD-L1 blockade in urothelial cancer. Method: immunoSEQ multiplex PCR; TCRdb's copy keeps in-frame clones and lacks some. This sample carries 45,000 to 65,000 clones, 85% of them seen once, and the ten largest clones take 15% to 17%. The sample here was PBMCs, taken around atezolizumab (anti-PD-L1) treatment. The receptors stem from a man aged 65 to 85 with urothelial cancer. Both conserved end residues are part of each CDR3.

J | V | CDR3
TRBJ2-2 | TRBV7-3 | CASSLQGFTGELFF
TRBJ2-2 | TRBV19 | CASRTNTGELFF
TRBJ2-7 | TRBV11-3 | CASSFSGGYGVQYF
TRBJ1-1 | TRBV19 | CASRNQGSGTEAFF
TRBJ2-1 | TRBV6-6 | CASSYSRQDEQFF
TRBJ2-1 | TRBV27 | CASSLWGLYNEQFF
TRBJ1-1 | TRBV11-1 | CASSRGFDTEAFF
TRBJ2-2 | TRBV6-6 | CASSLGVGELFF
TRBJ1-1 | TRBV5-8 | CASSLGDRARTEAFF
TRBJ2-1 | TRBV5-8 | CASSLEQYNEQFF
TRBJ2-1 | TRBV25-1 | CASTGQGSEQFF
TRBJ1-4 | TRBV7-9 | CASSLVGQGAQLFF
TRBJ2-1 | TRBV11-2 | CASSSEAGGEQFF
TRBJ1-5 | TRBV27 | CASSHSSGGLRHF
TRBJ2-3 | TRBV5-1 | CASGQGAQGTDTQYF
TRBJ2-1 | TRBV7-8 | CASSLALAGASDNEQFF
TRBJ1-1 | TRBV7-3 | CASSLFGGTAGTEAFF
TRBJ2-2 | TRBV14 | CASSADGSGELFF
TRBJ2-1 | TRBV29-1 | CSVGTGGYNEQFF
TRBJ1-1 | TRBV7-9 | CASSPRDSLMNTEAFF
TRBJ2-1 | TRBV11-1 | CASSIRLAGGANEQFF
TRBJ1-4 | TRBV5-4 | CASSLGTATNEKLFF
TRBJ2-7 | TRBV28 | CASSPYGDRAYEQYF
TRBJ2-7 | TRBV11-3 | CASSNSGYEQYF
TRBJ2-3 | TRBV11-2 | CASSLDLLATDTQYF
TRBJ1-1 | TRBV25-1 | CASSEWGGARTEAFF
TRBJ2-3 | TRBV5-1 | CASSSAGTDTQYF
TRBJ2-1 | TRBV10-1 | CASSAGRAHDEQFF
TRBJ1-4 | TRBV5-1 | CASSGQGSINEKLFF
TRBJ2-1 | TRBV6-1 | CASSEHGRQGTNNEQFF
TRBJ2-7 | TRBV28 | CASSPGLAGIYEQYF
TRBJ1-4 | TRBV27 | CASSQRRDNEKLFF
TRBJ2-7 | TRBV5-4 | CASSSRDRGSYEQYF
TRBJ2-1 | TRBV5-8 | CASSGGTGDYNEQFF
TRBJ2-7 | TRBV5-5 | CASSWGLAGGFYEQYF
TRBJ2-5 | TRBV30 | CAWSPLQGETQYF
TRBJ2-5 | TRBV5-1 | CASSWGGAGKTQYF
TRBJ2-1 | TRBV7-3 | CASSSLAGGPNNEQFF
TRBJ2-2 | TRBV21-1 | CASSPSRTSGNTGELFF
TRBJ1-1 | TRBV28 | CASKTVVAEAFF
TRBJ1-5 | TRBV19 | CASSTLQGAAGVGNQPQHF
TRBJ1-4 | TRBV6-1 | CASRQGEEKLFF
TRBJ2-7 | TRBV6-1 | CASNPGGPYEQYF